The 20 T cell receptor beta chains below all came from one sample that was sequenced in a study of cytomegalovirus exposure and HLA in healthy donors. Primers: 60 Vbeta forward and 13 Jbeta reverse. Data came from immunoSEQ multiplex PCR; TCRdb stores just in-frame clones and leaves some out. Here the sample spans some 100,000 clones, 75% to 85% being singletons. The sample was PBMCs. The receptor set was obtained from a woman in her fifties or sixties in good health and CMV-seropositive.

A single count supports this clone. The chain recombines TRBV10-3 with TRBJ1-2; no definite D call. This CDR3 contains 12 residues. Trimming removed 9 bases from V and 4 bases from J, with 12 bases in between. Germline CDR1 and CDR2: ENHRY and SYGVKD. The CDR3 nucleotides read TGTGCCATTGGAGAGTCGGGCTATGGCTACACCTTC. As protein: CAIGESGYGYTF.

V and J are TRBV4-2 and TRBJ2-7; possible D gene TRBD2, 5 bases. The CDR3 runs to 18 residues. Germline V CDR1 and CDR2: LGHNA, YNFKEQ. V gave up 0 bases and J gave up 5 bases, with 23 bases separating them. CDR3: CASSQERASSRPQHEQYF. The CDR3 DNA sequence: TGTGCCAGCAGCCAAGAGAGGGCCTCCAGCCGCCCTCAGCACGAGCAGTACTTC.

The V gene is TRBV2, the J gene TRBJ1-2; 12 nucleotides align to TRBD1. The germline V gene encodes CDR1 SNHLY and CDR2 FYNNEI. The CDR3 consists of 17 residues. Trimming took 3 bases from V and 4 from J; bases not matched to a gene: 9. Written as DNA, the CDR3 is TGTGCCAGCAGTGAGTCCTCTGGGACAGGGGGCAGCTATGGCTACACCTTC. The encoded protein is CASSESSGTGGSYGYTF.

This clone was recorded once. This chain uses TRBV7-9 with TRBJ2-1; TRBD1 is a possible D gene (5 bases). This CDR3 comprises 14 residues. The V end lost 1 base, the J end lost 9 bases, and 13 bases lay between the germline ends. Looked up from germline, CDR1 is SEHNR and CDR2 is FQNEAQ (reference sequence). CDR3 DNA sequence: TGTGCCAGCAGCTTAGGATCAGGGTACGGTGAGCAGTTCTTC. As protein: CASSLGSGYGEQFF.

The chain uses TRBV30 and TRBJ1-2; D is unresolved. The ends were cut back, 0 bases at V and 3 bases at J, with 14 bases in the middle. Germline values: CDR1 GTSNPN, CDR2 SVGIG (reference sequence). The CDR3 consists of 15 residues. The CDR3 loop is CAWSVPSSGDYGYTF. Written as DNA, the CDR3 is TGTGCCTGGAGTGTACCCTCTTCCGGGGACTATGGCTACACCTTC.

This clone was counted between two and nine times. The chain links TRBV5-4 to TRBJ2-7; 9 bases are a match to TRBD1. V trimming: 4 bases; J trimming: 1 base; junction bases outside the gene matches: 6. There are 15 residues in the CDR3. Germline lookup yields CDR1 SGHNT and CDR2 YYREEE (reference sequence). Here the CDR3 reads CASSTGQGFSYEQYF. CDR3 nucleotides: TGTGCCAGCAGCACGGGACAGGGTTTTTCCTACGAGCAGTACTTC.

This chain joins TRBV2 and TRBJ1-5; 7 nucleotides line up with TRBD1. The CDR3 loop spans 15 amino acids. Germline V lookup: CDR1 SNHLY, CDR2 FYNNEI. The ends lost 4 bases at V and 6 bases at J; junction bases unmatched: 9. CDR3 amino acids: CASSGARTGAQPQHF. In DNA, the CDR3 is TGTGCCAGCAGTGGGGCCCGTACAGGGGCTCAGCCCCAGCATTTT.

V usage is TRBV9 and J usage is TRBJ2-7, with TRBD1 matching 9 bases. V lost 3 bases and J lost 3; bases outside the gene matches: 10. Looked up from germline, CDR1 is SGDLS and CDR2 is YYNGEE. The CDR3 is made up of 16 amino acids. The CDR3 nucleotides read TGTGCCAGCAGCGCCCCCCTCCGGGACAGGGTCTACGAGCAGTACTTC. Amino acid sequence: CASSAPLRDRVYEQYF. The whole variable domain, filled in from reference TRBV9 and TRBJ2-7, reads DSGVTQTPKHLITATGQRVTLRCSPRSGDLSVYWYQQSLDQGLQFLIQYYNGEERAKGNILERFSAQQFPDLHSELNLSSLELGDSALYFCASSAPLRDRVYEQYFGPGTRLTVT.

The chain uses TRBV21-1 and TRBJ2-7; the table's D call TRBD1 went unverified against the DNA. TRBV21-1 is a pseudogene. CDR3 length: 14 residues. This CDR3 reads CASSSLTGGYEQYF. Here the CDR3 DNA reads TGTGCCAGCAGCAGCTTGACAGGGGGTTACGAGCAGTACTTC.

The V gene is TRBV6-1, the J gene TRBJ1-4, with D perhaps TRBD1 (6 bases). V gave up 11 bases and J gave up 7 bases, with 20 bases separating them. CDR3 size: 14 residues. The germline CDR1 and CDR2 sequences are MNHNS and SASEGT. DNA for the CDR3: TGTGCCGCTCAAGGGGGGGGGCTAGGTGAAAAACTGTTTTTT. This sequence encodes CAAQGGGLGEKLFF.

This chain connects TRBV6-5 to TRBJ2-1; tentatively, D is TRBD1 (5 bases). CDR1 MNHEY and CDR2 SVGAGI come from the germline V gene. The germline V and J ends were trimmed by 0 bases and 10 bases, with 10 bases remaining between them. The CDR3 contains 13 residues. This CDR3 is CASSYSKGKEQFF. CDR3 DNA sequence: TGTGCCAGCAGTTACTCCAAGGGGAAGGAGCAGTTCTTC.

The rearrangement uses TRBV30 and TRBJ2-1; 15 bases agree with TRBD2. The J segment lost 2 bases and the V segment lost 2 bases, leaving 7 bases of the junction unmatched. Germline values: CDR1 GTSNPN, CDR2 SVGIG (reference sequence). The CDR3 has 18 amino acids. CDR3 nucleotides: TGTGCCTGGAGTCCGACAAGGACTAGCGGGGGGGCCTACAATGAGCAGTTCTTC. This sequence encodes CAWSPTRTSGGAYNEQFF.

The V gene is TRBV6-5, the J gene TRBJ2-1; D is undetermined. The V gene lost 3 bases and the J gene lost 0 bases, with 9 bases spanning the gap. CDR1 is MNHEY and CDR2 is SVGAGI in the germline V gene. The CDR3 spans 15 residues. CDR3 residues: CASSYGLGSYNEQFF. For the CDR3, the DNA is TGTGCCAGCAGTTATGGCCTTGGCTCCTACAATGAGCAGTTCTTC.

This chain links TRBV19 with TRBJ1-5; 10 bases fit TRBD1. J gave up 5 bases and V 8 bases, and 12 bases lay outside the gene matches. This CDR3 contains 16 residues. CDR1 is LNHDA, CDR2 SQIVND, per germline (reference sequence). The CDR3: CASQRSTGGFHQPQHF. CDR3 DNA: TGTGCCAGTCAGAGGTCGACAGGGGGCTTTCATCAGCCCCAGCATTTT.

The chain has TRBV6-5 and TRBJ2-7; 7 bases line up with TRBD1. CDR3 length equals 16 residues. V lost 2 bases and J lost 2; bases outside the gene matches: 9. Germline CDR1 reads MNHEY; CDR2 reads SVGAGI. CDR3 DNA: TGTGCCAGCAGTTACATGGGGTGGGGACAGACCTACGAGCAGTACTTC. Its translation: CASSYMGWGQTYEQYF.

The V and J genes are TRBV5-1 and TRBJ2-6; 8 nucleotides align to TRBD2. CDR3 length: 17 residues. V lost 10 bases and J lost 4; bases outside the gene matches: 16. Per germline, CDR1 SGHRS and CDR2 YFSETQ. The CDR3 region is CAHSSYGGDEGANVLTF. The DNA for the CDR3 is TGCGCCCACAGCAGCTACGGGGGGGATGAGGGGGCCAACGTCCTGACTTTC.

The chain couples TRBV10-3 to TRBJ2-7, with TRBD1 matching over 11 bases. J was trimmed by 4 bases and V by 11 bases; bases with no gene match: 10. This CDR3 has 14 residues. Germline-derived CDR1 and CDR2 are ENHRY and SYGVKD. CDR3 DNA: TGTGCCCTCGACGGGACAGGGGGGGGGTACGAGCAGTACTTC. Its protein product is CALDGTGGGYEQYF.

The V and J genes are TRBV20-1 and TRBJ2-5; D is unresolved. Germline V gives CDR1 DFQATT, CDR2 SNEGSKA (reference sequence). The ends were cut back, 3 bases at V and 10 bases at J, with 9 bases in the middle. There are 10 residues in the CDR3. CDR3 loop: CSARSQIQYF. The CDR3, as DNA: TGCAGTGCTAGGTCCCAGATCCAGTACTTC.

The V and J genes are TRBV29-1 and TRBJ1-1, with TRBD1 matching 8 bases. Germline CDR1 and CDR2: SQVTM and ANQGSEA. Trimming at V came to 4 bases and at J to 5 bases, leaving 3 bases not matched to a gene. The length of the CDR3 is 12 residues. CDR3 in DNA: TGCAGCGTTGGTCGACAGGGGACTGAAGCTTTCTTT. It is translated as CSVGRQGTEAFF.

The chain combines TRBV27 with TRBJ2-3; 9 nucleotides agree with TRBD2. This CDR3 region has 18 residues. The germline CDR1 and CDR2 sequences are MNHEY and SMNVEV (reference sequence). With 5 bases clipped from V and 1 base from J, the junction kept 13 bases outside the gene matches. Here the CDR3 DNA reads TGTGCCAGCAGTCCTATTGGGGCTAGCGGGGTGGGCACAGATACGCAGTATTTT. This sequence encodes CASSPIGASGVGTDTQYF.